Listed here are 19 T cell receptor beta chains from one sample, sequenced in a study of post-analysis software for immune sequencing data. General observations from the study: Higher frequency in patients than in controls was seen for roughly five TRBV segments, with TRBV5-6, TRBV5-1 and TRBV20-1 among them.

Antigens for these TCRs are unknown. Included in the TCR beta cDNA libraries were unique molecular identifiers. Each CDR3 protein gets one entry after TCRdb re-called the PCR reads with MiXCR. The sample consists of approximately 630,000 distinct CDR3 sequences, 59% of them appearing once. Sequenced material: blood. The receptors here all came from a girl under 10 years old with multiple sclerosis.

This chain joins TRBV6-5 and TRBJ2-1, with TRBD2 matching 8 bases. V shed 0 bases and J 9 bases; nucleotides not matched to a gene: 16. The V gene's germline CDR1 is MNHEY and CDR2 SVGAGI. This CDR3 region has 18 residues. The CDR3 bases are TGTGCCAGCAGTTACTCGATTCGGGCCGGGAGGGCCGGGCCTGAGCAGTTCTTC. Protein: CASSYSIRAGRAGPEQFF.

The chain links TRBV20-1 to TRBJ2-5, with 11 nucleotides matching TRBD2. CDR3 length: 15 amino acids. V was clipped by 7 bases and J by 1 base; unmatched bases: 8. Per the germline V gene, CDR1 is DFQATT and CDR2 is SNEGSKA (reference sequence). The CDR3 DNA follows: TGCAGTGTAACCTGGACTAGCGGGTTCCAAGAGACCCAGTACTTC. Amino acids: CSVTWTSGFQETQYF.

This rearrangement joins TRBV5-1 to TRBJ2-5, with D possibly matching TRBD2 (5 bases). The CDR3 has 13 amino acids. Trimming shortened V by 2 bases and J by 2 bases, and 7 bases separated the two germline ends. Germline V gives CDR1 SGHRS, CDR2 YFSETQ. The chain's CDR3 is CASSFKRQETQYF. CDR3 nucleotides: TGCGCCAGCAGCTTTAAGCGGCAAGAGACCCAGTACTTC.

This sequence joins TRBV6-5 and TRBJ1-2, with 7 bases aligning to TRBD1. V lost 4 bases, J lost 7 bases, and 9 bases stayed unmatched. The length of the CDR3 is 14 residues. CDR1 is MNHEY, CDR2 SVGAGI, per germline. CDR3 nucleotides: TGTGCCAGCAGTTCGTGGACAGGTGCAGTTGGCTACACCTTC. Protein product: CASSSWTGAVGYTF.

CDR3 loop: CASSIDRDNEQFF. The CDR3 DNA follows: TGTGCCAGCAGCATCGACAGAGACAATGAGCAGTTCTTC. The gene calls are TRBV11-3 and TRBJ2-1, with TRBD1 as a possible D gene (5 bases). V lost 5 bases to trimming and J lost 5 bases, with 10 bases between them. Germline V gives CDR1 SGHNT, CDR2 YENEEA. The CDR3 spans 13 residues.

This chain connects TRBV7-2 to TRBJ1-1; D unclear. The germline V gene has CDR1 SGHTA and CDR2 FQGNSA. The CDR3 contains 16 residues. Trimming cost V 3 bases and J 1 base, with 15 bases left between them. The CDR3 sequence: CASSFQTIQRNTEAFF. The CDR3, as DNA: TGTGCCAGCAGCTTCCAGACTATACAACGGAACACTGAAGCTTTCTTT.

This chain uses TRBV20-1 with TRBJ2-3; 10 bases are shared with TRBD2. CDR1 DFQATT and CDR2 SNEGSKA come from the germline V gene (reference sequence). The CDR3 extends over 14 amino acids. V gave up 6 bases and J gave up 2 bases; unmatched junction bases: 5. CDR3 in DNA: TGCAGTGCCGACGGGACTAGCGACACAGATACGCAGTATTTT. Residues: CSADGTSDTDTQYF.

The V gene is TRBV5-1, the J gene TRBJ1-2; TRBD1 matches at 7 bases. With V trimmed by 4 bases and J by 8 bases, 11 bases remained unmatched. The CDR3 runs 14 residues. Germline V gives CDR1 SGHRS, CDR2 YFSETQ. CDR3 nucleotides: TGCGCCAGCAGCGACGGGGGACAGCCAAGGGGCTACACCTTC. This codes for CASSDGGQPRGYTF.

The V and J genes are TRBV25-1 and TRBJ2-4, with unresolved D. Per germline, CDR1 MGHDK and CDR2 SYGVNS. The CDR3 has 12 residues. The V and J ends lost 5 bases and 7 bases respectively, with 9 bases between them. For the CDR3, the DNA is TGTGCCAGCAGTCGTTTGGGGAACATTCAGTACTTC. Translation: CASSRLGNIQYF.

The rearrangement uses TRBV20-1 and TRBJ2-5, with 11 bases that match TRBD2. Germline V gene data show CDR1 as DFQATT and CDR2 as SNEGSKA (reference sequence). CDR3 length: 19 amino acids. V shed 2 bases and J 0 bases; nucleotides not matched to a gene: 14. CDR3 nucleotide sequence: TGCAGTGCTAGACGAACCATTGGGGGACTAGCGGCATACCAAGAGACCCAGTACTTC. Its translation: CSARRTIGGLAAYQETQYF.

The chain combines TRBV7-2 with TRBJ2-1; D unclear. V was pared by 3 bases and J by 6 bases, with 9 bases between. Per the germline V gene, CDR1 is SGHTA and CDR2 is FQGNSA. CDR3 size: 13 residues. CDR3 protein: CASSLAIINEQFF. The DNA of the CDR3 is TGTGCCAGCAGCTTGGCGATCATCAATGAGCAGTTCTTC.

The V and J genes are TRBV19 and TRBJ1-1; 7 bases align to TRBD1. CDR3 size: 13 residues. Germline V gene data show CDR1 as LNHDA and CDR2 as SQIVND (reference sequence). Losses at the gene ends were 10 bases for V and 5 bases for J; bases not matched to a gene: 10. The CDR3 nucleotides are TGTGCCACAGAGGCAGGGGGAAGAACTGAAGCTTTCTTT. This sequence encodes CATEAGGRTEAFF.

This rearrangement joins TRBV6-1 to TRBJ1-2; 7 bases are shared with TRBD1. With V trimmed by 5 bases and J by 7 bases, 10 bases remained unmatched. This CDR3 spans 14 amino acids. Germline assignment: CDR1 MNHNS and CDR2 SASEGT. DNA of the CDR3: TGTGCCAGCAGTAGCCGGGACAGAAGGGGTGGCTACACCTTC. Protein product: CASSSRDRRGGYTF.

V and J are TRBV10-3 and TRBJ1-2; D call uncertain. V dropped 0 bases and J dropped 7 bases, with 15 bases sitting between them. Per the germline V gene, CDR1 is ENHRY and CDR2 is SYGVKD. CDR3 length: 15 amino acids. The CDR3 DNA reads TGTGCCATCAGTGAGTCCCTCGTTCGACTTGGTGGCTACACCTTC. As protein: CAISESLVRLGGYTF.

This clonotype was recorded a few times. This chain uses TRBV27 with TRBJ2-7; 11 nucleotides align to TRBD2. This CDR3 contains 18 residues. Unmatched junction bases numbered 12, after V lost 3 bases and J lost 2 bases. The V gene's germline CDR1 is MNHEY and CDR2 SMNVEV (reference sequence). The CDR3 region is CASSLGLTSGSLAYEQYF. The CDR3 nucleotides read TGTGCCAGCAGTTTGGGGCTAACTAGCGGGAGTCTCGCCTACGAGCAGTACTTC.

The gene calls are TRBV10-1 and TRBJ1-2; 7 bases match TRBD1. Germline CDR1 and CDR2: WNHNN and SYGVQD (reference sequence). The CDR3 has 14 amino acids. Unmatched junction bases numbered 7, after V lost 5 bases and J lost 4 bases. CDR3 in amino acids: CASSSDRETYGYTF. CDR3 nucleotide sequence: TGCGCCAGCAGTTCTGACAGGGAAACCTATGGCTACACCTTC.

The chain carries TRBV4-2 and TRBJ2-1; 10 nucleotides agree with TRBD1. The CDR3 has 17 amino acids. Germline V gene data show CDR1 as LGHNA and CDR2 as YNFKEQ. Unmatched junction bases numbered 9, after V lost 1 base and J lost 6 bases. The CDR3: CASSQGRTGGGFNEQFF. Written as DNA, the CDR3 is TGTGCCAGCAGCCAAGGGAGGACAGGGGGTGGGTTCAATGAGCAGTTCTTC.

The gene calls are TRBV27 and TRBJ1-5; D is possibly TRBD1 (6 bases). V was cut by 5 bases and J by 7 bases, with 15 bases left in between. The CDR3 contains 14 residues. CDR1 and CDR2 (germline): MNHEY, SMNVEV (reference sequence). As DNA, the CDR3 is TGTGCCAGCAGTCTACAGGGACGTGACCAGCCCCAGCATTTT. As protein: CASSLQGRDQPQHF.

The chain carries TRBV7-2 and TRBJ1-6, with 8 positions matching TRBD1. CDR1 SGHTA and CDR2 FQGNSA come from the germline V gene. Trimming took 6 bases from V and 6 from J; bases not matched to a gene: 7. CDR3 length: 15 residues. The CDR3 here is CASSPLGQANSPLHF. DNA for the CDR3: TGTGCCAGCAGTCCCCTGGGACAGGCTAATTCACCCCTCCACTTT.